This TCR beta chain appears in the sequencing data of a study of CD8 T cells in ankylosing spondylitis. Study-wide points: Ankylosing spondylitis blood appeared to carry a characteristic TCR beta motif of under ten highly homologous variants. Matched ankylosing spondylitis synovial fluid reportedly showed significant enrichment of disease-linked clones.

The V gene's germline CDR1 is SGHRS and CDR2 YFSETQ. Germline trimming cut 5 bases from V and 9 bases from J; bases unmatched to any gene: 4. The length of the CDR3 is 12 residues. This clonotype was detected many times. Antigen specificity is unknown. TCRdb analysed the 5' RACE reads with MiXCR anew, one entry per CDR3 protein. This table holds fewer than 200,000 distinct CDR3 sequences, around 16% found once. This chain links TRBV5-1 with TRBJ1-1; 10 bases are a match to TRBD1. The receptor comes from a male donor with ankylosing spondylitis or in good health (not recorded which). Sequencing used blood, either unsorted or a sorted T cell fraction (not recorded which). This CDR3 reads CASRGQGSQAFF. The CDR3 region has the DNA TGCGCCAGCAGGGGACAGGGGTCGCAAGCTTTCTTT.